The rows below give T cell receptor beta chains drawn from one sample of a study of cytomegalovirus exposure and HLA in healthy donors. Repertoires were generated with immunoSEQ multiplex PCR, while TCRdb's copy carries only in-frame clones and drops some. The data show some 170,000 clones, with approximately 86% seen just once and around 7.2% held by the top ten. Sequenced input: PBMCs. Receptors were obtained from a young man in good health and CMV-seropositive. The CDR3 runs from the conserved cysteine through the conserved F or W. Fields, in order: J gene, clone size, D gene, V gene, CDR3 protein, CDR3 DNA. A D gene is named only where the DNA matches it firmly. Some rows have no size entry. The others give once, few or many, or a class for an expanded clone.

TRBJ2-5 few NA TRBV18 CASSPLQETQYF TGTGCCAGCTCACCCCTCCAAGAGACCCAGTACTTC
TRBJ2-2 few NA TRBV7-3 CASRREAGELFF TGTGCCAGCAGGAGGGAGGCCGGGGAGCTGTTTTTT
TRBJ2-5 NA NA TRBV7-2 CASAAEGGQETQYF TGTGCCAGCGCCGCCGAGGGGGGCCAGGAGACCCAGTACTTC
TRBJ1-2 NA NA TRBV9 CASSVAPVTTERTF TGTGCCAGCAGCGTAGCTCCTGTCACAACAGAACGCACCTTC
TRBJ2-4 few TRBD1 TRBV10-1 CASRQGEAKNIQYF TGCGCCAGTAGACAGGGGGAGGCCAAAAACATTCAGTACTTC
TRBJ2-7 NA TRBD1 TRBV27 CASSLPGQGRSYEQYF TGTGCCAGCAGTTTACCTGGACAGGGACGCTCCTACGAGCAGTACTTC
TRBJ1-1 NA NA TRBV7-2 CASSPQGVAEAFF TGTGCCAGCAGCCCCCAGGGCGTGGCTGAAGCTTTCTTT
TRBJ2-3 NA NA TRBV9 CASSPGASGTDTQYF TGTGCCAGCAGCCCCGGTGCTAGCGGCACAGATACGCAGTATTTT
TRBJ2-7 NA TRBD1 TRBV28 CASSWGTGDYEQYF TGTGCCAGCAGTTGGGGGACAGGGGATTACGAGCAGTACTTC
TRBJ2-1 NA NA TRBV6-1 CASSEEEGSSYNEQFF TGTGCCAGCAGTGAAGAGGAGGGAAGCTCCTACAATGAGCAGTTCTTC
TRBJ1-3 NA TRBD1 TRBV6-5 CASSYTGTGSGNTIYF TGTGCCAGCAGTTACACCGGGACAGGCTCTGGAAACACCATATATTTT
TRBJ1-4 NA TRBD1 TRBV6-6 CASRGQGTSTNEKLFF TGTGCCAGCCGGGGACAGGGGACTTCAACTAATGAAAAACTGTTTTTT
TRBJ2-7 NA NA TRBV7-3 CASSLQGNYEQYF TGTGCCAGCAGCTTACAGGGGAACTACGAGCAGTACTTC
TRBJ2-6 NA NA TRBV6-1 CASKSVTGANVLTF TGTGCCAGCAAATCGGTGACTGGGGCCAACGTCCTGACTTTC
TRBJ1-2 once TRBD1 TRBV20-1 CSAGQGVGYTF TGCAGTGCCGGACAGGGCGTCGGCTACACCTTC
TRBJ2-1 NA TRBD2 TRBV7-2 CASSLAGSGGRLNEQFF TGTGCCAGCAGCTTAGCAGGTAGCGGGGGAAGGTTGAATGAGCAGTTCTTC
TRBJ1-2 NA NA TRBV7-9 CASSLTTVTGGYTF TGTGCCAGCAGCTTAACGACAGTTACCGGGGGCTACACCTTC
TRBJ2-5 NA NA TRBV25-1 CASSVRETQYF TGTGCCAGCAGTGTACGGGAGACCCAGTACTTC
TRBJ1-5 NA NA TRBV6-1 CASSEKVVAGPQHF TGTGCCAGCAGTGAAAAAGTCGTGGCCGGGCCCCAGCATTTT
TRBJ2-7 once TRBD1 TRBV5-1 CASSFSGTGYWEQYF TGCGCCAGCAGCTTCTCCGGGACAGGCTACTGGGAGCAGTACTTC
TRBJ2-7 NA TRBD2 TRBV6-1 CASTPSGYSSYEQYF TGTGCCAGCACCCCTAGCGGGTACAGCTCCTACGAGCAGTACTTC
TRBJ2-7 NA NA TRBV7-9 CASSLGGQGNYEQYF TGTGCCAGCAGCTTAGGGGGCCAGGGGAACTACGAGCAGTACTTC
TRBJ2-7 NA TRBD2 TRBV9 CASSVQPSGSYEQYF TGTGCCAGCAGCGTTCAACCTAGCGGGAGCTACGAGCAGTACTTC
TRBJ2-3 NA TRBD2 TRBV2 CASGGGGVGPTTDTQYF TGTGCCAGCGGGGGTGGGGGGGTAGGTCCCACAACAGATACGCAGTATTTT
TRBJ2-3 NA TRBD2 TRBV19 CASRLAGADTQYF TGTGCCAGTCGACTAGCGGGGGCAGATACGCAGTATTTT
TRBJ2-7 NA NA TRBV28 CASSLLVRGASHEQYF TGTGCCAGCAGTTTATTAGTCAGGGGAGCGTCCCACGAGCAGTACTTC
TRBJ1-4 NA NA TRBV4-3 CASSQDVISPGGGNEKLFF TGCGCCAGCAGCCAAGATGTGATCTCCCCGGGCGGAGGGAATGAAAAACTGTTTTTT
TRBJ2-1 NA TRBD2 TRBV7-9 CASSPSGGHGNHEQFF TGTGCCAGCAGCCCCTCGGGGGGGCACGGGAATCATGAGCAGTTCTTC
TRBJ1-5 NA NA TRBV7-2 CASSPWGNQPQHF TGTGCCAGCAGCCCCTGGGGCAATCAGCCCCAGCATTTT
TRBJ2-5 NA NA TRBV7-9 CASSLTGSITQETQYF TGTGCCAGCAGCTTAACAGGCTCCATCACCCAAGAGACCCAGTACTTC
TRBJ2-7 NA NA TRBV10-3 CATGVWEPAYEQYF TGTGCCACCGGGGTTTGGGAGCCGGCCTACGAGCAGTACTTC
TRBJ2-3 NA NA TRBV27 CASSFGYLEDTQYF TGTGCCAGCAGTTTCGGGTACCTGGAAGATACGCAGTATTTT
TRBJ2-7 NA TRBD1 TRBV28 CASSHAGTGGLEQYF TGTGCCAGCAGTCACGCCGGGACAGGGGGCCTCGAGCAGTACTTC
TRBJ2-2 NA NA TRBV14 CASSPNRADTGELFF TGTGCCAGCAGCCCCAATCGTGCTGACACCGGGGAGCTGTTTTTT
TRBJ2-7 NA TRBD1 TRBV2 CASSAPGQGVWEQYF TGTGCCAGCAGCGCCCCGGGACAGGGGGTTTGGGAGCAGTACTTC
TRBJ2-2 NA NA TRBV5-4 CASSFQGAGELFF TGTGCCAGCAGCTTCCAGGGTGCCGGGGAGCTGTTTTTT
TRBJ1-1 NA NA TRBV6-6 CASSFRTANTEAFF TGTGCCAGCAGTTTCCGGACAGCCAACACTGAAGCTTTCTTT
TRBJ2-7 NA NA TRBV21-1 CASSKTPQGVGEQYF TGTGCCAGCAGCAAAACGCCGCAGGGAGTGGGCGAGCAGTACTTC
TRBJ2-5 once NA TRBV9 CASSPFDIQETQYF TGTGCCAGCAGCCCCTTCGACATCCAAGAGACCCAGTACTTC
TRBJ1-2 once NA TRBV7-9 CASSFAPGPGFGYTF TGTGCCAGCAGCTTTGCGCCGGGTCCTGGGTTCGGCTACACCTTC
TRBJ2-7 few TRBD2 TRBV7-6 CASSPRGGSSYEQYF TGTGCCAGCAGCCCCCGGGGGGGGAGCTCCTACGAGCAGTACTTC
TRBJ2-2 NA NA TRBV6-5 CASSYGYTGELFF TGTGCCAGCAGTTACGGGTACACCGGGGAGCTGTTTTTT
TRBJ2-1 NA NA TRBV28 CASSSPRSGYNEQFF TGTGCCAGCAGTTCCCCTCGGTCAGGGTACAATGAGCAGTTCTTC
TRBJ2-7 NA NA TRBV6-5 CASSSPGVHYEQYF TGTGCCAGCAGTTCCCCGGGGGTTCACTACGAGCAGTACTTC
TRBJ1-4 NA TRBD1 TRBV7-8 CASSLNKGQGGEKLFF TGTGCCAGCAGCTTAAATAAGGGACAGGGGGGTGAAAAACTGTTTTTT
TRBJ2-7 NA TRBD1 TRBV28 CASSPARGSYEQYF TGTGCCAGCAGTCCGGCCAGGGGGAGCTACGAGCAGTACTTC
TRBJ2-2 NA TRBD1 TRBV5-1 CASSLQGDTGELFF TGCGCCAGCAGCTTACAGGGGGACACCGGGGAGCTGTTTTTT
TRBJ2-7 NA NA TRBV7-9 CASSLEAAGAYEQYF TGTGCCAGCAGCTTAGAAGCGGCAGGGGCCTACGAGCAGTACTTC
TRBJ2-7 once NA TRBV5-1 CASSLAGTEEQYF TGCGCCAGCAGCTTGGCCGGTACGGAGGAGCAGTACTTC
TRBJ1-5 NA NA TRBV5-4 CASSLSGQPQHF TGTGCCAGCAGCTTGTCCGGTCAGCCCCAGCATTTT
TRBJ1-5 NA NA TRBV4-1 CASSQVLGNSNQPQHF TGCGCCAGCAGCCAAGTGCTGGGAAATAGCAATCAGCCCCAGCATTTT
TRBJ1-6 NA TRBD1 TRBV5-4 CASSGPGGGDSPLHF TGTGCCAGCAGCGGACCAGGGGGAGGTGATTCACCCCTCCACTTT
TRBJ1-3 once TRBD1 TRBV6-1 CASSPGTADWTIYF TGTGCCAGCAGCCCCGGGACAGCCGACTGGACCATATATTTT